This T cell receptor beta chain comes out of a study of radiation and T cells in renal cell carcinoma. Findings and caveats of the study: Top tumor clonotypes rose in blood 2 weeks post-radiation, then contracted.

Time point described: blood 4 weeks post-SBRT, at nephrectomy. Treatment indicated: 15 Gy SBRT to primary tumor, nephrectomy 4 weeks later. Nephrectomy followed 15 Gy stereotactic body radiation by 4 weeks. Radiation-treated patients gave blood at baseline, week 2 and week 4. V shed 2 bases, J shed 10 bases, and the junction held 5 bases outside the gene matches. The CDR3 extends over 13 amino acids. Germline values: CDR1 WNHNN, CDR2 SYGVQD (reference sequence). The data were produced by immunoSEQ multiplex PCR, yet TCRdb's version contains in-frame clones alone and is incomplete. The sample consists of over 90,000 clones, around 84% of them appearing once. Comment on this clone: Antigen: not known.

The chain has TRBV10-1 and TRBJ1-1; 9 bases match TRBD1. This receptor was obtained from a man aged 55 to 70 with renal cell carcinoma. This specimen consisted of blood, obtained from a patient whose treatment included radiotherapy and nephrectomy. For the CDR3, the DNA is TGCGCCAGCAGTGAGAGGGACAGGGCGGGAGCTTTCTTT. It translates to CASSERDRAGAFF.